These 30 T cell receptor beta chains originate from one sample sequenced in a study of OX40 agonist ivuxolimab in advanced cancers. Assay used: immunoSEQ multiplex PCR; TCRdb lists only in-frame clones, some missing. The table records nearly 60,000 clones, over 75% of them present only once. Sample: CD4+ or CD8+ T cells sorted from blood, taken in a trial of the OX40 agonist ivuxolimab. Receptors originate from an adult with an advanced solid tumor such as melanoma, head and neck, liver or kidney cancer.

V usage is TRBV10-1 and J usage is TRBJ2-5; 7 positions agree with TRBD1. The CDR3 is 14 amino acids. V shed 6 bases, J shed 2 bases, and the junction held 6 bases outside the gene matches. Germline V gene sequence: CDR1 WNHNN, CDR2 SYGVQD (reference sequence). CDR3 sequence reads: CASSLTGAQETQYF. Written as DNA, the CDR3 is TGCGCCAGCAGCTTAACAGGGGCACAAGAGACCCAGTACTTC.

J is TRBJ2-1 and V is TRBV9; the match to TRBD1 covers 9 bases. CDR1 and CDR2 (germline): SGDLS, YYNGEE. The CDR3 runs 15 residues. V shed 4 bases and J 3 bases; nucleotides not matched to a gene: 5. The CDR3 bases are TGTGCCAGCAGCAGAAGGACAGGGGTCTACAATGAGCAGTTCTTC. Encoded protein: CASSRRTGVYNEQFF. The whole variable domain, remainder taken from reference TRBV9 and TRBJ2-1, is DSGVTQTPKHLITATGQRVTLRCSPRSGDLSVYWYQQSLDQGLQFLIQYYNGEERAKGNILERFSAQQFPDLHSELNLSSLELGDSALYFCASSRRTGVYNEQFFGPGTRLTVL.

This sequence joins TRBV5-5 and TRBJ1-1, with D maybe TRBD1 (5 bases). V lost 2 bases to trimming and J lost 5 bases, with 16 bases between them. The CDR3 covers 15 residues. Germline-derived CDR1 and CDR2 are SGHKS and YYEKEE (reference sequence). The CDR3 bases are TGTGCCAGCAGCTTCAGGGTAACGGGGGGGACTGAAGCTTTCTTT. This sequence encodes CASSFRVTGGTEAFF.

This chain links TRBV5-6 with TRBJ2-2; 7 positions match TRBD2. Germline assignment: CDR1 SGHDT and CDR2 YYEEEE. The CDR3 covers 16 residues. The trim removed 4 bases at V and 7 bases at J, leaving 13 bases unmatched. CDR3 nucleotides: TGTGCCAGCAGCCCCATTGGGGGAGGGACGGACGGGGAGCTGTTTTTT. Its translation is CASSPIGGGTDGELFF.

The V and J genes are TRBV18 and TRBJ2-4; TRBD1 matches at 9 bases. Unmatched junction bases numbered 2, after V lost 5 bases and J lost 6 bases. The CDR3 totals 13 residues. The germline gives CDR1 KGHSH, CDR2 LQKENI. The CDR3 DNA is TGTGCCAGCTCAGAGGGACAGGGAAACATTCAGTACTTC. Translated, it gives CASSEGQGNIQYF.

V is TRBV15 and J is TRBJ1-2; D uncertain. The germline gives CDR1 LNHNV, CDR2 YYDKDF (reference sequence). The CDR3 loop spans 13 amino acids. The ends were cut back, 0 bases at V and 1 base at J, with 3 bases in the middle. The chain's CDR3 is CATSRDLNYGYTF. The CDR3 DNA reads TGTGCCACCAGCAGAGACCTTAACTATGGCTACACCTTC.

The chain couples TRBV5-1 to TRBJ1-1, with 9 bases identical to TRBD1. J lost 0 bases, V lost 4 bases, and 7 bases had no gene match. The CDR3 sequence is 16 residues long. Germline CDR1 reads SGHRS; CDR2 reads YFSETQ. CDR3 in DNA: TGCGCCAGCAGCGGCAGACAGGGGGGATTGAACACTGAAGCTTTCTTT. This sequence encodes CASSGRQGGLNTEAFF.

The J gene is TRBJ2-5, the V gene TRBV5-1, with 9 bases that match TRBD1. CDR1 SGHRS and CDR2 YFSETQ come from the germline V gene. The ends lost 4 bases at V and 5 bases at J; junction bases unmatched: 9. The CDR3 has 15 residues. CDR3 loop: CASSVLQGAGETQYF. CDR3 sequence (DNA): TGCGCCAGCAGCGTGCTACAGGGGGCGGGGGAGACCCAGTACTTC.

The rearrangement links TRBV5-4 to TRBJ2-5; 8 bases align to TRBD1. The CDR3 totals 14 residues. Germline V gives CDR1 SGHNT, CDR2 YYREEE (reference sequence). The V and J ends lost 4 bases and 1 base, in that order; junction bases with no gene match: 3. CDR3 nucleotide sequence: TGTGCCAGCAGCAGGGACAGGAGCCAAGAGACCCAGTACTTC. This codes for CASSRDRSQETQYF.

The chain carries TRBV7-2 and TRBJ2-1; D gene uncertain. The CDR3 length is 14 residues. Trimming took 4 bases from V and 6 from J, leaving 13 bases between them. Germline assignment: CDR1 SGHTA and CDR2 FQGNSA. This CDR3 is CASSWDRRSNEQFF. The CDR3 DNA reads TGTGCCAGCAGCTGGGATCGAAGGAGCAATGAGCAGTTCTTC.

The V call is TRBV11-2, the J call TRBJ1-4; D is unresolved. There are 14 residues in the CDR3. The germline V gene encodes CDR1 SGHAT and CDR2 FQNNGV. V dropped 0 bases and J dropped 6 bases, with 8 bases sitting between them. As DNA, the CDR3 is TGTGCCAGCAGCTTAGATCGGGGTTATGAAAAACTGTTTTTT. Protein sequence: CASSLDRGYEKLFF.

V usage is TRBV14 and J usage is TRBJ2-7; TRBD1 agrees at 9 bases. V was clipped by 3 bases and J by 4 bases; unmatched bases: 4. This CDR3 is built from 14 residues. Germline-derived CDR1 and CDR2 are SGHDN and FVKESK. CDR3 DNA: TGTGCCAGCAGCCAGCCGGGACAGGGTTACGAGCAGTACTTC. It specifies CASSQPGQGYEQYF.

The chain carries TRBV5-4 and TRBJ2-7; D gene uncertain. This CDR3 comprises 15 residues. The V and J ends lost 4 bases and 0 bases respectively, with 14 bases between them. Germline V CDR1 and CDR2: SGHNT, YYREEE (reference sequence). Here the CDR3 reads CASSPAPVSSYEQYF. The CDR3 DNA sequence: TGTGCCAGCAGCCCGGCGCCAGTCAGCTCCTACGAGCAGTACTTC.

CDR3 protein: CASSLDRANSPLHF. CDR3 DNA: TGTGCCAGCAGCTTAGACAGGGCCAATTCACCCCTCCACTTT. V and J are TRBV7-2 and TRBJ1-6, with D perhaps TRBD1 (6 bases). The CDR3 runs to 14 residues. Germline CDR1 is SGHTA and CDR2 is FQGNSA. The V gene lost 1 base and the J gene lost 7 bases, with 8 bases spanning the gap.

This clone was seen just once. V usage is TRBV29-1 and J usage is TRBJ2-1; D is perhaps TRBD1 (5 bases). From germline, CDR1 is SQVTM and CDR2 ANQGSEA. The V and J ends lost 5 bases and 6 bases respectively, with 23 bases between them. This CDR3 has 16 amino acids. CDR3 DNA sequence: TGCAGCGTTCGTAGTTTCGGTGCAGGGAACGTCAATGAGCAGTTCTTC. As protein: CSVRSFGAGNVNEQFF.

The V call is TRBV19, the J call TRBJ1-5; possible D gene TRBD1, 5 bases. V was shortened by 3 bases and J by 3 bases, with 12 bases between the two germline ends. Germline lookup yields CDR1 LNHDA and CDR2 SQIVND (reference sequence). CDR3 length equals 15 residues. CDR3 region: CASSIQRQNNQPQHF. The DNA for the CDR3 is TGTGCCAGTAGTATCCAAAGACAGAACAATCAGCCCCAGCATTTT. The full variable domain, with the rest looked up from reference TRBV19 and TRBJ1-5, is DGGITQSPKYLFRKEGQNVTLSCEQNLNHDAMYWYRQDPGQGLRLIYYSQIVNDFQKGDIAEGYSVSREKKESFPLTVTSAQKNPTAFYLCASSIQRQNNQPQHFGDGTRLSIL.

CDR3 protein: CAISDPLQNTEAFF. Here the CDR3 DNA reads TGTGCCATCAGTGACCCGCTGCAGAACACTGAAGCTTTCTTT. The V and J genes are TRBV10-3 and TRBJ1-1; D ambiguous. This CDR3 spans 14 amino acids. Germline CDR1 reads ENHRY; CDR2 reads SYGVKD. V was clipped by 3 bases and J by 1 base, with 9 bases between them.

This clone has only one observation. The chain carries TRBV7-9 and TRBJ2-3; 9 nucleotides align to TRBD2. The V and J ends lost 1 base and 2 bases, in that order; junction bases with no gene match: 7. The CDR3 runs to 17 residues. Per the germline V gene, CDR1 is SEHNR and CDR2 is FQNEAQ (reference sequence). DNA for the CDR3: TGTGCCAGCAGCTTAGGGGAGACTAGCGGATCCACAGATACGCAGTATTTT. Encoded protein: CASSLGETSGSTDTQYF. The full variable domain, rest sourced from reference TRBV7-9 and TRBJ2-3, is DTGVSQNPRHKITKRGQNVTFRCDPISEHNRLYWYRQTLGQGPEFLTYFQNEAQLEKSRLLSDRFSAERPKGSFSTLEIQRTEQGDSAMYLCASSLGETSGSTDTQYFGPGTRLTVL.

The rearrangement links TRBV4-1 to TRBJ2-5; TRBD2 matches at 7 bases. Germline CDR1 MGHRA, CDR2 YSYEKL. This CDR3 comprises 15 residues. The J segment lost 2 bases and the V segment lost 3 bases, leaving 6 bases of the junction unmatched. CDR3 sequence: CASSQPSGMQETQYF. CDR3 DNA sequence: TGCGCCAGCAGCCAGCCCAGCGGGATGCAAGAGACCCAGTACTTC.

This chain links TRBV27 with TRBJ2-2; 8 nucleotides match TRBD2. V was clipped by 4 bases and J by 7 bases; unmatched bases: 17. The CDR3 totals 18 residues. Germline V gene sequence: CDR1 MNHEY, CDR2 SMNVEV (reference sequence). CDR3 region: CASSSPGERGTRGGELFF. The DNA for the CDR3 is TGTGCCAGCAGTTCACCAGGCGAGCGGGGGACCCGAGGCGGGGAGCTGTTTTTT.

The V call is TRBV18, the J call TRBJ2-1; a weak D match, TRBD2 (5 bases). The germline gives CDR1 KGHSH, CDR2 LQKENI. Trimming cost V 3 bases and J 7 bases, with 7 bases left between them. This CDR3 region has 12 residues. The CDR3 spells CASSPQRNEQFF. CDR3 in DNA: TGTGCCAGCTCACCCCAGCGGAATGAGCAGTTCTTC.

The gene calls are TRBV2 and TRBJ1-5; 7 positions match TRBD1. V lost 8 bases to trimming and J lost 5 bases; unmatched junction nucleotides: 9. The CDR3 has 14 amino acids. CDR1 is SNHLY and CDR2 is FYNNEI in the germline V gene. CDR3 DNA: TGTGCCAGCTCGATTTTGGGACAGTATCAGCCCCAGCATTTT. Translated: CASSILGQYQPQHF.

The chain links TRBV2 to TRBJ2-7, with a tentative D call TRBD1 (6 bases). CDR1 SNHLY and CDR2 FYNNEI come from the germline V gene. Trimming took off 8 bases at V and 2 bases at J, with 16 bases between the two ends. The CDR3 covers 14 residues. For the CDR3, the DNA is TGTGCCAGCCGCCAGTTCAGGGGTCCCTACGAGCAGTACTTC. Protein product: CASRQFRGPYEQYF.

In this sample, this clone turned up once. The chain couples TRBV6-1 to TRBJ2-3, with 13 positions matching TRBD2. The CDR3 is 17 residues long. With 1 base clipped from V and 6 bases from J, the junction kept 7 bases outside the gene matches. Per germline, CDR1 MNHNS and CDR2 SASEGT. The CDR3 coding sequence is TGTGCCAGCAGTGAAGAACTAGCGGGAGGGCCGCGGGATACGCAGTATTTT. This sequence encodes CASSEELAGGPRDTQYF.

The chain combines TRBV11-2 with TRBJ1-1, with D perhaps TRBD1 (5 bases). The germline V gene has CDR1 SGHAT and CDR2 FQNNGV. The CDR3 is 12 amino acids. V was trimmed by 5 bases and J by 4 bases, leaving 8 bases between them. The CDR3 reads CASSQDSTEAFF. CDR3 nucleotide sequence: TGTGCCAGCAGCCAAGACAGCACTGAAGCTTTCTTT.

J is TRBJ1-5 and V is TRBV6-6, with D unresolved. The CDR3 runs to 15 residues. V lost 0 bases and J 9 bases, leaving 15 bases between the germline ends. Germline V gene sequence: CDR1 MNHNY, CDR2 SVGAGI (reference sequence). CDR3 DNA: TGTGCCAGCAGTTACTCTCGGACGGCCCTTTGGCCCCAGCATTTT. It is translated as CASSYSRTALWPQHF.

This clone was found once. J is TRBJ2-7 and V is TRBV6-1, with 7 bases lining up with TRBD1. The CDR3 runs to 14 residues. With V trimmed by 7 bases and J by 7 bases, 13 bases remained unmatched. The germline V gene has CDR1 MNHNS and CDR2 SASEGT. For the CDR3, the DNA is TGTGCCAGCACCCTGCCCCGACAGGGTGGTGAGCAGTACTTC. This gives the protein CASTLPRQGGEQYF.

Within the sample, this clone is medium-sized. The rearrangement links TRBV5-1 to TRBJ2-7; 8 positions agree with TRBD1. The CDR3 extends over 15 amino acids. Germline assignment: CDR1 SGHRS and CDR2 YFSETQ. V dropped 3 bases and J dropped 0; count of bases not matched to a gene: 5. CDR3 coding DNA: TGCGCCAGCAGCTGGGGACAGGCCCACTCCTACGAGCAGTACTTC. It yields the protein CASSWGQAHSYEQYF. Complete variable domain (other parts from reference TRBV5-1 and TRBJ2-7): KAGVTQTPRYLIKTRGQQVTLSCSPISGHRSVSWYQQTPGQGLQFLFEYFSETQRNKGNFPGRFSGRQFSNSRSEMNVSTLELGDSALYLCASSWGQAHSYEQYFGPGTRLTVT.

This clone is deemed medium-sized. The J gene is TRBJ1-2, the V gene TRBV25-1, with D hard to call. CDR1 MGHDK and CDR2 SYGVNS come from the germline V gene. Trimming removed 5 bases at V and 2 bases at J, with 3 bases between. CDR3 length: 11 amino acids. The CDR3 loop reads CASSRNYGYTF. The CDR3 nucleotides read TGTGCCAGCAGTCGAAACTATGGCTACACCTTC.

This sequence joins TRBV5-1 and TRBJ2-2, with TRBD2 matching over 9 bases. Germline V gene data show CDR1 as SGHRS and CDR2 as YFSETQ. This CDR3 is 16 amino acids long. V gave up 3 bases and J gave up 4 bases; unmatched junction bases: 7. This CDR3 is CASSSLTSGVTGELFF. In DNA, the CDR3 is TGCGCCAGCAGCTCCCTGACTAGCGGAGTCACCGGGGAGCTGTTTTTT.